This section outlines one T cell receptor beta chain sequence together with its context. Its antigen has not been determined. Base qualities are not at hand, and no much larger clone is one base apart. In total, approximately 610 healthy bone marrow donors made up the cohort. At the time of sampling, every cohort member was nominally healthy, though immune exposures that went unrecorded were likely present. The donor was CMV seropositive and was included in the group of approximately 310 seropositive cohort members. Every donor gave a peripheral blood sample, and the peripheral blood mononuclear cells from that sample were used for TCR beta sequencing. The Qiagen DNeasy Blood Extraction Kit was used to extract genomic DNA from the blood cell samples. The CDR3 goes from the cysteine to the phenylalanine over 14 residues. Solely the CDR3 DNA is kept, with 42 bases framed from the first base. The CDR1 and CDR2 encoded by the germline V gene are SNHLY and FYNNEI. Relative to germline, V is missing 3 bases and J is missing 4 bases, with 3 bases of the junction outside any gene match.

The sample is drawn from a study of cytomegalovirus exposure and HLA in healthy donors (TCRdb year 2017). Background on the whole study: In an earlier analysis of approximately 640 of the donors, less than 350 Gb of sequence data and approximately 120 million unique TCR beta sequences from 150 million to 200 million T cells were reported. Typing coverage differed by locus: A, B, C, DRB1 and DQB1 were typed in roughly 620-630 donors, DQA1 in about 560, DPA1 in around 600, and DPB1 in around 490. An earlier analysis of approximately 500 of the donors applied high-throughput TCR beta sequencing to assess whether each TCR beta V gene segment acted as functional or pseudogenic. High-throughput TCR immunosequencing, statistical association of individual TCRs with disease status, and machine learning were combined to predict cytomegalovirus infection status. Along with the roughly 700-subject first cohort, a separate validation cohort of around 110 different subjects was used. Alongside the repertoire data, information on donor age, sex, ethnicity and CMV serostatus was compiled. HLA typing covered class I and class II loci at four-digit resolution. Approximately 330 gigabases of sequencing data and approximately 91 million unique TCR sequences made up an early release that covered several hundred HLA-typed donors. Several DR-DQ haplotypes were handled as single units for association and clustering because linkage in the cohort was strong. In a later genetic analysis, genome-wide SNP genotypes for about 55% of the roughly 700 donors were used, and that subset was treated as a discovery cohort. The study aimed to test whether signatures of past pathogen exposure could be identified by cataloging public T cell receptors. Rather than using new phenotypic data, the later analysis identified candidate immune exposures from TCR beta sequences and from how often those sequences occurred across donors. Every repertoire in the discovery cohort had been generated on one and the same sequencing platform. Using immunosequencing, the study profiled T cell repertoires from roughly 650 subjects and related those repertoires to cytomegalovirus serostatus. The genetic ancestry cluster associated with self-reported Caucasian donors included around 76% of the roughly 400 genotyped donors. Across some 400 genotyped donors of the cohort, an average of roughly 250,000 unique TCR beta nucleotide sequences per donor were sequenced, and approximately 17% of those sequences were non-productive. To study patterns of TCR occurrence, a later analysis re-analyzed previously published TCR beta repertoires from 666 donors and added high-resolution HLA genotyping.

What the authors observed across the whole study: A later genetic analysis reported fewer N-insertions in productive TCRs among donors in an Asian-associated ancestry cluster than the roughly 620-donor mean. A later analysis associated roughly 17,000 TCR beta sequences with specific HLA alleles at a false discovery rate of 0.05. The 87-base-pair reads could not distinguish some IMGT-functional V segments, including TRBV6-2 and TRBV6-3, so those segments were excluded. When HLA alleles, especially DR and DQ, strongly co-occurred, TCR associations were difficult to assign to individual alleles. Because HLA typing was missing for some donors at each locus, association tests included only the typed subset. Cytomegalovirus status was reported to be diagnosed by the classifier with high specificity and sensitivity in both the original and validation cohorts. The sequencing pipeline was judged likely to have produced a cluster of highly shared sequence variants as a technical artifact. About 17 rarely observed V segments, including chromosome 9 orphons, were excluded from the earlier analysis of some 590 of the donors because counts were too low. Compared with equally common non-associated chains, HLA-associated TCR beta chains in a later analysis were more clonally expanded and had lower generation probabilities. Most TCR sequences were observed very rarely across donors, whereas some public TCRs were present in many individuals. Correlated functional status among segregating V segments might be attributable to linkage disequilibrium, but an unknown experimental factor could not be ruled out. The study listed 150 to 200 TCR beta chains as associated with cytomegalovirus. In vitro tests confirmed that a few of the cytomegalovirus-associated TCR beta chains recognize cytomegalovirus antigens. An association between a missense DCLRE1C variant and V-gene and J-gene trimming of TCR beta chains was found in a later genetic analysis and replicated in an independent cohort. In a later analysis, TCR association rates were found to vary across HLA loci, with the most associated TCRs seen for DRB1 alleles and the fewest for HLA-C alleles. The authors suggested that the approach could potentially be extended to other disease states and immunological phenotypes. According to a later analysis, parvovirus B19, influenza, CMV and Epstein-Barr virus appeared linked to several top co-occurrence clusters. Sequencing depth was assumed to be roughly uniform across donors in the presence/absence analyses, though that assumption may not hold. A further reported finding was that TCR beta sequences accurately predicted the HLA-A and HLA-B alleles for most subjects in the first cohort. For the cohort, immune exposure information was limited to CMV serostatus. This cohort had only TCR beta chains sequenced, and the lack of alpha or paired-chain data limited which features could be detected. In an earlier analysis of 587 of the donors, most TCR beta V segments were observed in productive rearrangements about 87% or about 30% of the time, broadly matching IMGT annotations. A later analysis found that most CMV-associated TCR beta chains appeared HLA-restricted, with HLA associations seemingly driven largely by CMV exposure.

Receptors were amplified or captured by the immunoSEQ multiplex PCR assay. For the multiplex PCR, a mixture combining 60 forward primers for TCR Vbeta segments and 13 reverse primers for TCR Jbeta segments was used. Amplification of the CDR3 region of rearranged TCR beta genes was performed with a multiplex PCR assay on genomic DNA. Amplified TCR beta libraries were sequenced as 87-base-pair reads on the Illumina HiSeq System. The authors processed their data as follows. A later analysis tallied 80 million to 95 million unique TCR beta chains across the 550 to 850 repertoires, and around 12 million of those chains were shared by two or more donors. Raw reads were error-corrected and collapsed into unique sequences by a nearest-neighbor algorithm in which closely related sequences were merged to remove PCR and sequencing errors. CDR3 sequences were aligned to IMGT reference sequences to assign V, D and J gene segments. For a sequence to be retained, a match of at least six nucleotides to both a V gene segment and a J gene segment was required. A rearrangement counted as productive if the CDR3 had no stop codons and remained in frame with V and J, and every other rearrangement counted as non-productive. Following IMGT convention, CDR3 was defined as the stretch from the second conserved V-encoded cysteine to the conserved J-encoded phenylalanine. The earlier analysis of roughly 590 of the donors excluded any sequence lacking an unambiguous match to a single V gene segment. In an earlier analysis of approximately 550 of the donors, V segments were called functional above 56.7% productive rearrangements and were called segregating when the between-donor standard deviation exceeded 5%. To diagnose cytomegalovirus status from the catalog of TCR beta chain sequences, a statistical classification framework was built. V and J gene assignment, in a later analysis, came from comparing TCR nucleotide sequences with IMGT/GENE-DB human TR gene sequences. Using the TCRdist pipeline, a later analysis assigned CDR3 sequences along with most-parsimonious VDJ recombination scenarios. In a later analysis, every TCR beta chain was defined by the combination of its CDR3 amino acid sequence and its V-gene family, and reads without a unique V-gene family were dropped. A later analysis removed 500 to 650 highly shared, low-generation-probability nucleotide sequences to deal with suspected cross-contamination and a sequencing artifact. In a later analysis, a clonal expansion index was calculated for each public chain from normalized within-repertoire ranks of inferred template counts. In a later analysis, generation probabilities were computed using a VDJ recombination model fitted to out-of-frame rearrangements, and the results were checked against IGoR. Hypergeometric tests were used in a later analysis to score TCR-TCR, TCR-HLA and TCR-CMV co-occurrence, with a repertoire-size bias correction applied to the TCR pairs. To estimate false discovery rates, a later analysis permuted the HLA or CMV assignments 20 times. In a later analysis, co-occurring TCRs were grouped using DBSCAN, and TCRdist sequence similarity was added for clustering within HLA-allele-positive subsets. Co-occurrence clustering excluded repertoires with fewer than 30,000 or more than 120,000 public chains, plus five with anomalous nucleotide sharing. Here the immuneACCESS table is served through TCRdb, limited to in-frame sequences with V and J called. Missing clones are a known gap in these copies; in checked studies unresolved V genes cover under half, and the rest lacks a known reason. That table supplies the V and J calls and clone size; D and trimming were determined from the DNA. A total of 80,000 to 95,000 clones appear in this sample, 65% to 80% of them only once. The biggest ten clones account for roughly 15% of the sample.

The receptor's source is a woman aged 18-29 years in good health and CMV-seropositive. The specimen sequenced was PBMCs. The V and J segments used are TRBV2 and TRBJ2-5; 9 bases in between match TRBD2. The CDR3 protein: CASSDQRGVETQYF. Read as DNA, the sequence is TGTGCCAGCAGTGACCAGCGGGGGGTAGAGACCCAGTACTTC. Reference TRBV2 and TRBJ2-5 proteins supply the regions before and after the CDR3; the full variable domain is: EPEVTQTPSHQVTQMGQEVILRCVPISNHLYFYWYRQILGQKVEFLVSFYNNEISEKSEIFDDQFSVERPDGSNFTLKIRSTKLEDSAMYFCASSDQRGVETQYFGPGTRLLVL.